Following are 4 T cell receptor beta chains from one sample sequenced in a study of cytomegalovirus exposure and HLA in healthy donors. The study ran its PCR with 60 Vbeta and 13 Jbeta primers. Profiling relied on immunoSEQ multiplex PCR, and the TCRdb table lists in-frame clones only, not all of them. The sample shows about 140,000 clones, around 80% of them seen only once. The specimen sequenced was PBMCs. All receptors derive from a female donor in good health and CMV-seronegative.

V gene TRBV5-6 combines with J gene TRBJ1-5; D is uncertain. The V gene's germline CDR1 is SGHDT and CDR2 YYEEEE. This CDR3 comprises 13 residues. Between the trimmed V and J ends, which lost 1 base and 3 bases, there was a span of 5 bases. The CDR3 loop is CASSLRFNQPQHF. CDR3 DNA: TGTGCCAGCAGCTTGCGGTTCAATCAGCCCCAGCATTTT.

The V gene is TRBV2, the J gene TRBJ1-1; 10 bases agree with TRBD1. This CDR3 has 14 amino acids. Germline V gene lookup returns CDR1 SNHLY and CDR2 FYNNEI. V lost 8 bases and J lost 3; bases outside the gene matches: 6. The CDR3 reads CASCRDRGDTEAFF. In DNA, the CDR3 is TGTGCCAGCTGCCGGGACAGGGGAGACACTGAAGCTTTCTTT.

CDR3 DNA sequence: TGCGCCAGCAGCTCCCTACAGGTAGGAGACACCGGGGAGCTGTTTTTT. This codes for CASSSLQVGDTGELFF. J is TRBJ2-2 and V is TRBV5-1, with D possibly TRBD1 on 5 matching bases. This CDR3 has 16 amino acids. The V gene's germline CDR1 is SGHRS and CDR2 YFSETQ. V was trimmed by 3 bases and J by 3 bases, leaving 15 bases between them.

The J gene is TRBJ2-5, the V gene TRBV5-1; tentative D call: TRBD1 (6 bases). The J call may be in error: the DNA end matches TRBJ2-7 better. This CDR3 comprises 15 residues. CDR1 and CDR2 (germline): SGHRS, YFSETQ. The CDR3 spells CASSPTQQGSYEQYF. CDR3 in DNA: TGCGCCAGCAGCCCCACTCAACAGGGCTCCTACGAGCAGTACTTC.